These T cell receptor beta chains were read from a single sample in a study of molecular identifiers for immune sequencing clone quantification. TCRdb reanalysed the PCR reads using MiXCR and keeps one entry per CDR3 protein. The sample has tens of thousands of distinct CDR3 sequences, more than 20% seen once. Source material: naive CD8+ T cells from blood, with Jurkat cell RNA spiked in. The receptors originated from a human donor in good health. Some libraries in this study had Jurkat cell RNA spiked in. CDR3s include the opening cysteine and the closing phenylalanine or tryptophan. Fields, in order: D gene, J gene, clone size, V gene, CDR3 protein, CDR3 DNA. D genes are given only for firm matches. Only part of the rows carry a size: once, few, many, or a class if the clone is expanded.

NA,TRBJ2-3,many,TRBV23-1,CASSQGTGQVTDTQYF,TGCGCCAGCAGTCAGGGGACGGGGCAGGTCACAGATACGCAGTATTTT
NA,TRBJ2-2,many,TRBV28,CASSPSGTNTGELFF,TGTGCCAGCAGTCCCTCCGGGACAAACACCGGGGAGCTGTTTTTT
NA,TRBJ2-7,many,TRBV20-1,CSARVSRASSYEQYF,TGCAGTGCTAGAGTCTCCCGGGCAAGCTCCTACGAGCAGTACTTC
NA,TRBJ1-5,few,TRBV10-3,CAISESSVSNQPQHF,TGTGCCATCAGTGAGTCCTCGGTCAGCAATCAGCCCCAGCATTTT
TRBD1,TRBJ1-1,NA,TRBV12-3/TRBV12-4,CASSRTGPDMSGTEAFF,TGTGCCAGCAGCCGGACAGGGCCCGATATGAGCGGCACTGAAGCTTTCTTT
TRBD1,TRBJ1-2,few,TRBV14,CASSQELLGTGGNGYTF,TGTGCCAGCAGCCAAGAACTCCTGGGGACAGGGGGCAACGGCTACACCTTC
NA,TRBJ2-3,many,TRBV6-2/TRBV6-3,CASSPTYWDTQYF,TGTGCCAGCAGCCCTACTTACTGGGATACGCAGTATTTT
NA,TRBJ1-1,NA,TRBV2,CSLTGGRTTEAFF,TGTTCCCTTACGGGGGGGAGAACCACTGAAGCTTTCTTT
TRBD2,TRBJ2-3,many,TRBV9,CASSVAAGDQYF,TGTGCCAGCAGCGTAGCTGCGGGAGATCAGTATTTT
TRBD1,TRBJ1-2,NA,TRBV4-2,CVSSQVQGGSSYGYTF,TGTGTCAGCAGCCAAGTCCAGGGGGGCTCGAGTTATGGCTACACCTTC
NA,TRBJ2-4,NA,TRBV6-2/TRBV6-3,CASSYYRGLAKNIQYF,TGTGCCAGCAGTTACTACAGAGGTTTAGCCAAAAACATTCAGTACTTC
NA,TRBJ1-2,NA,TRBV14,CASSHVAGHGYTF,TGTGCCAGCAGCCACGTGGCCGGGCATGGCTACACCTTC
TRBD2,TRBJ2-7,few,TRBV7-2,CASSLDPSGGFSGEQYF,TGTGCCAGCAGCTTAGATCCTAGCGGGGGCTTCAGCGGCGAGCAGTACTTC